The text below deals with one T cell receptor beta chain. The antigen remains unidentified. This specimen comes from a study of vaccination effects on CD4 cells after COVID-19. Findings of the study overall: Early post-infection timepoints were missing from the study, which also had few convalescent patients.

Method: immunoSEQ multiplex PCR; TCRdb's copy keeps in-frame clones and lacks some. The repertoire holds about 59,000 clones, around 82% seen once, with 1.5% to 2% in the top ten. Per the germline V gene, CDR1 is MNHEY and CDR2 is SVGAGI. This CDR3 spans 14 amino acids. V was trimmed by 4 bases and J by 0 bases, leaving 9 bases between them. Pools of viral peptides were used by the ViraFEST assay to expand antigen-specific CD4+ T cells ahead of sequencing. Culture lasted under 13 days before CD4+ T cell isolation. Participants were vaccinated with two doses of either the BNT162b2 or mRNA-1273 vaccine. Cultures of approximately 2.1 million PBMC per well contained approximately 10 IU/ml IL-2 plus 10 ug/ml peptides.

This receptor was identified in a human donor who received a COVID-19 vaccine. The V and J genes are TRBV6-5 and TRBJ1-1; unclear D gene. Sequenced here: CD4+ T cells from PBMCs cultured with HCoV-OC43 spike peptides, sampled after COVID-19 vaccination. Subset given: HCoV-OC43 spike overlapping peptide pool stimulation. The CDR3 DNA reads TGTGCCAGCAGTTCCCTGAGTATGAACACTGAAGCTTTCTTT. Translation gives CASSSLSMNTEAFF.